These T cell receptor beta chains were read from a single sample in a study of T cell responses to AZD1222 COVID-19 vaccine. Assay used: immunoSEQ multiplex PCR; TCRdb lists only in-frame clones, some missing. The sample has 95,000 to 150,000 clones, around nine tenths seen once. The specimen comprised peripheral blood, sampled on day 0 of AZD1222 vaccination. The origin of the receptors is an adult in good health. The CDR3 runs from the conserved cysteine through the conserved F or W. D genes are given only for firm matches.

cdr3_aa	d_call	v_call	j_call
CSLERGGPDTQYF	TRBD2	TRBV29-1	TRBJ2-3
CASSLAHRSATGELFF	-	TRBV5-1	TRBJ2-2
CAWVRDDTEAFF	-	TRBV30	TRBJ1-1
CASSQDSAGEFF	-	TRBV4-1	TRBJ2-1
CASSQGRSFAETQYF	-	TRBV3-1/TRBV3-2	TRBJ2-5
CASSYSNSLSGNTIYF	-	TRBV6-5	TRBJ1-3
CASSQDVIGQGGDEQFF	TRBD1	TRBV4-2	TRBJ2-1
CATSSPTGYGANEKLFF	TRBD1	TRBV15	TRBJ1-4
CASSPLRQGLYQETQYF	TRBD1	TRBV18	TRBJ2-5
CASSELSGNTIYF	-	TRBV9	TRBJ1-3
CASSSLGLAGNNEQFF	TRBD2	TRBV27	TRBJ2-1
CASSSPGQVHYEQYF	TRBD1	TRBV5-4	TRBJ2-7
CASTPMGGNTEAFF	-	TRBV5-1	TRBJ1-1
CASSLGDRGYQPQHF	TRBD1	TRBV7-2	TRBJ1-5
CASSEGHLGSLRTEAFF	-	TRBV18	TRBJ1-1
CASSPPRGAGQPQHF	-	TRBV7-8	TRBJ1-5
CASGLMENTEAFF	-	TRBV12-5	TRBJ1-1
CASSPLRGNEQFF	-	TRBV19	TRBJ2-1
CASSYSGRGGDTQYF	-	TRBV6-2/TRBV6-3	TRBJ2-3
CASGAGTSASNEQFF	TRBD2	TRBV12-5	TRBJ2-1
CASSLVGQGIYQPQHF	TRBD1	TRBV7-9	TRBJ1-5
CASSRPPGGEGYTF	-	TRBV11-2	TRBJ1-2
CASRFPETDSGNTIYF	-	TRBV7-8	TRBJ1-3
CSVGGPYEQYF	-	TRBV20-1	TRBJ2-7
CASSEHHSGSYNEQFF	-	TRBV25-1	TRBJ2-1
CASSVDPSGSNEQFF	TRBD2	TRBV9	TRBJ2-1
CASSPQGLSAGNTIYF	-	TRBV19	TRBJ1-3
CASSQTGAYGYTF	-	TRBV3-1/TRBV3-2	TRBJ1-2
CASSPTEGGDEKLFF	-	TRBV19	TRBJ1-4
CASSVQTDTEAFF	-	TRBV19	TRBJ1-1
CASSLVGQETQYF	-	TRBV5-1	TRBJ2-5
CASSPGQGFYNEQFF	TRBD1	TRBV5-4	TRBJ2-1
CASSLYGVQGKFF	-	TRBV5-4	TRBJ2-1
CASSSRDSSPYF	-	TRBV11-2	TRBJ2-5
CASSVGLLQETQYF	-	TRBV9	TRBJ2-5
CASSEAYWNTGELFF	-	TRBV2	TRBJ2-2
CASSIAPGDEGGYTF	-	TRBV7-9	TRBJ1-2
CASSLTSSYGYTF	-	TRBV6-5	TRBJ1-2
CASKGGYMNTEAFF	-	TRBV6-4	TRBJ1-1
CASSLSDTDTQYF	-	TRBV12-3/TRBV12-4	TRBJ2-3
CASSVGPAFSGNTIYF	-	TRBV9	TRBJ1-3
CATAGQIIHGYTF	-	TRBV2	TRBJ1-2
CASGPSLWTGSFSGNTIYF	TRBD1	TRBV12-5	TRBJ1-3
CATSRDPQGAASGNTIYF	TRBD1	TRBV15	TRBJ1-3
CSVVAGTYYGYTF	-	TRBV29-1	TRBJ1-2
CASSIQSLPGLANEQFF	TRBD2	TRBV19	TRBJ2-1
CASSQGGAPDEAFF	-	TRBV4-1	TRBJ1-1
CAWSVGLAGDEQYF	TRBD2	TRBV30	TRBJ2-7
CASSWDRTTEAFF	TRBD1	TRBV5-4	TRBJ1-1
CASSDRGNTEAFF	TRBD1	TRBV19	TRBJ1-1
CSASGNHGYTF	-	TRBV20-1	TRBJ1-2
CASSSGQGALNQPQHF	TRBD1	TRBV18	TRBJ1-5
CASSPNQLKAFF	-	TRBV7-9	TRBJ1-1
CASSYSRNTIYF	-	TRBV6-5	TRBJ1-3
CAIRDRNEKLFF	TRBD1	TRBV10-3	TRBJ1-4
CASSLYQGPREAFF	-	TRBV7-3	TRBJ1-1
CASSLGLAGSSYNEQFF	TRBD2	TRBV5-4	TRBJ2-1
CPSRKRGGAHEQYF	-	TRBV3-1/TRBV3-2	TRBJ2-7
CASSLEPRGILSGGYTF	TRBD1	TRBV5-1	TRBJ1-2